This TCR beta chain came from a study of cytomegalovirus exposure and HLA in healthy donors. This CDR3 has 14 amino acids. The V and J ends lost 6 bases and 5 bases respectively, with 16 bases between them. CDR1 and CDR2 (germline): SGHTA, FQGNSA. Use of 60 Vbeta and 13 Jbeta primers characterized the PCR. Generated by immunoSEQ multiplex PCR, the TCRdb table keeps only in-frame clones and is missing some. The top ten clones hold 6% of a sample with 35,000 to 45,000 clones, around 53% of them seen once. Study conclusions and caveats: Specificity of three CMV-associated chains for CMV antigens was verified in vitro.

A note on this clone: The antigen is undetermined.

The sequenced sample was PBMCs. The clonotype comes from a man aged 60-69 years in good health and CMV-seronegative. This chain joins TRBV7-2 and TRBJ1-2; the D gene is possibly TRBD1 (6 bases). The CDR3 DNA follows: TGTGCCAGCAGGTTCAAGGGGGTGGAATATGGCTACACCTTC. This sequence encodes CASRFKGVEYGYTF.